The source of this T cell receptor beta chain is a study of shared clonotypes between healthy human individuals. A note on this clone: As yet, its antigen is unknown.

TCRdb's table, derived via immunoSEQ multiplex PCR, lists solely in-frame clones and lacks some. In the table there are about 2.3 million clones, 80% to 95% of which are singletons. Overall study findings and caveats: It was anticipated that sequencing depth would influence how many clonotypes donors shared. The small donor group covered limited genetic and exposure diversity.

The germline V gene encodes CDR1 LGHNA and CDR2 YSLEER. The germline V and J ends were trimmed by 0 bases and 1 base, with 6 bases remaining between them. This CDR3 has 14 amino acids. The source material was naive CD4+ T cells from PBMCs. Subset meaning: CD45RA+ positively selected. The sequence derives from a man between 18 and 29 years old in good health. Some clones in this sample may be carry-over from other donors' samples. The V call is TRBV4-3, the J call TRBJ1-1; D unclear. CDR3 in amino acids: CASSQEMKNTEAFF. Written as DNA, the CDR3 is TGCGCCAGCAGCCAAGAGATGAAGAACACTGAAGCTTTCTTT.